This T cell receptor (beta chain) emerged from a study of OX40 agonist ivuxolimab in advanced cancers. On the study more broadly: Dosing consisted of intravenous ivuxolimab at 0.01 to 10 mg/kg every 2 weeks. The diagnoses of dose-escalation patients were hepatocellular carcinoma, melanoma, renal cell or head and neck cancer.

In its sample, this clone was seen once. No antigen is known for it. Patients who had autoimmune disease history or got systemic immunosuppression were left out. Study-level findings and limits: No determination was made of the antigen specificity of the expanded peripheral T cells.

The table came from immunoSEQ multiplex PCR; TCRdb's copy has only in-frame clones and leaves some out. This table holds some 35,000 clones, less than 85% found once. CDR1 and CDR2 from the germline V gene are SEHNR and FQNEAQ (reference sequence). The CDR3 runs to 14 residues. V was pared by 7 bases and J by 8 bases, with 17 bases between. Sequencing used CD4+ or CD8+ T cells sorted from blood, obtained in a trial of the OX40 agonist ivuxolimab. The chain combines TRBV7-9 with TRBJ1-4, with D perhaps matching TRBD1 (5 bases). The sequence derives from an adult with an advanced solid tumor such as melanoma, head and neck, liver or kidney cancer. CDR3 amino acids: CASKSSKKGEKLFF. CDR3 nucleotide sequence: TGTGCCAGCAAGTCAAGCAAAAAGGGGGAAAAACTGTTTTTT. Combining the CDR3 with reference TRBV7-9 and TRBJ1-4 gives the whole variable domain DTGVSQNPRHKITKRGQNVTFRCDPISEHNRLYWYRQTLGQGPEFLTYFQNEAQLEKSRLLSDRFSAERPKGSFSTLEIQRTEQGDSAMYLCASKSSKKGEKLFFGSGTQLSVL.